These T cell receptor beta chains were read from a single sample in a study of blood T cell repertoires in COVID-19. Assay: immunoSEQ multiplex PCR; the TCRdb copy retains only in-frame clones and omits some. The sample consists of approximately 140,000 clones, around 90% of them appearing once. The sequenced sample consisted of peripheral blood. These receptors came from a woman in her sixties with active or convalescent COVID-19. Each CDR3 is given with its conserved first and last residue. The order of the fields is D gene, V gene, clone size, J gene, CDR3 protein, CDR3 DNA. D genes are given only for firm matches. A clone size is listed for some rows: how often the clone was seen (once, few, many), or a class if it is expanded.

>TRBD1|TRBV5-5|-|TRBJ2-6
CASDIGDRGRVLTF
TGTGCCAGCGACATTGGGGACAGGGGACGCGTCCTGACTTTC
>-|TRBV12-3/TRBV12-4|-|TRBJ2-3
CASSDRNTDTQYF
TGTGCCAGCAGCGACAGAAACACAGATACGCAGTATTTT
>-|TRBV10-3|few|TRBJ2-7
CAISEPRRNEQYF
TGTGCCATCAGTGAGCCCCGGAGGAACGAGCAGTACTTC
>-|TRBV6-5|few|TRBJ1-1
CASSPGNMNTEAFF
TGTGCCAGCAGTCCGGGAAACATGAACACTGAAGCTTTCTTT
>-|TRBV24-1|-|TRBJ2-2
CATSEQGHNTGELFF
TGTGCCACCAGTGAACAGGGACACAACACCGGGGAGCTGTTTTTT
>-|TRBV7-2|few|TRBJ1-1
CASSFVGGAEAFF
TGTGCCAGCAGCTTTGTTGGGGGCGCTGAAGCTTTCTTT
>-|TRBV10-3|-|TRBJ2-6
CAISESTGHSGAGANVLTF
TGTGCCATCAGTGAGTCGACAGGTCACTCAGGGGCTGGGGCCAACGTCCTGACTTTC
>-|TRBV4-3|-|TRBJ1-6
CASSLWVGASDNSPLHF
TGCGCCAGCAGTCTATGGGTAGGGGCGTCAGATAATTCACCCCTCCACTTT
>-|TRBV7-9|-|TRBJ1-1
CASSLSRLNTEAFF
TGTGCCAGCAGCTTGAGCCGGTTGAACACTGAAGCTTTCTTT
>-|TRBV21-1|-|TRBJ1-1
CASSKGDGPGGAFF
TGTGCCAGCAGCAAAGGGGACGGGCCAGGGGGAGCTTTCTTT
>TRBD1|TRBV19|few|TRBJ2-7
CASSIPGQVSYEQYF
TGTGCCAGTAGTATTCCCGGACAGGTGTCCTACGAGCAGTACTTC
>-|TRBV29-1|-|TRBJ1-2
CSVVGGALANYGYTF
TGCAGCGTTGTCGGGGGGGCGCTGGCTAACTATGGCTACACCTTC
>TRBD2|TRBV5-1|-|TRBJ2-3
CASSSVGGSTDTQYF
TGCGCCAGCAGCTCGGTCGGGGGGAGCACAGATACGCAGTATTTT
>-|TRBV18|-|TRBJ1-2
CASSHTREAGYGYTF
TGTGCCAGCTCCCATACGAGGGAAGCTGGCTATGGCTACACCTTC
>-|TRBV11-2|-|TRBJ1-4
CASSRQATTNEKLFF
TGTGCCAGCAGCAGACAGGCCACAACTAATGAAAAACTGTTTTTT
>TRBD1|TRBV3-1/TRBV3-2|-|TRBJ1-2
CASSQGQGANYGYTF
TGTGCCAGCAGCCAAGGGCAGGGGGCGAACTATGGCTACACCTTC
>TRBD1|TRBV2|few|TRBJ2-5
CASSEARGQGETQYF
TGTGCCAGCAGTGAAGCGAGAGGACAGGGAGAGACCCAGTACTTC
>TRBD1|TRBV19|-|TRBJ1-4
CASSTLGQGPEKLFF
TGTGCCAGTAGTACCCTGGGACAGGGTCCCGAAAAACTGTTTTTT
>-|TRBV6-4|-|TRBJ1-1
CASSRTGGTEAFF
TGTGCCAGCAGTCGGACGGGAGGAACTGAAGCTTTCTTT
>-|TRBV7-9|-|TRBJ2-3
CASSWDTTDTQYF
TGTGCCAGCAGCTGGGACACCACAGATACGCAGTATTTT
>-|TRBV7-9|-|TRBJ2-5
CASSLEGSIQETQYF
TGTGCCAGCAGCTTGGAGGGGTCTATACAAGAGACCCAGTACTTC
>TRBD1|TRBV7-2|-|TRBJ1-4
CASSARTGTNEKLFF
TGTGCCAGCAGCGCGCGGACAGGGACTAATGAAAAACTGTTTTTT
>-|TRBV19|-|TRBJ1-4
CASSPESREKLFF
TGTGCCAGTAGTCCGGAGTCAAGGGAAAAACTGTTTTTT
>-|TRBV25-1|-|TRBJ1-1
CASSLPGQEAFF
TGTGCCAGCAGTTTACCGGGACAAGAAGCTTTCTTT
>-|TRBV5-1|-|TRBJ2-3
CASSLLADRTDTQYF
TGCGCCAGCAGCTTGTTGGCAGATCGCACAGATACGCAGTATTTT
>-|TRBV12-3/TRBV12-4|-|TRBJ2-7
CASSTADRYEQYF
TGTGCCAGCAGTACCGCGGACAGATACGAGCAGTACTTC
>-|TRBV7-9|-|TRBJ1-1
CASSLITYTEAFF
TGTGCCAGCAGCTTAATAACTTACACTGAAGCTTTCTTT
>-|TRBV10-3|-|TRBJ1-2
CAISDPRGGRANYGYTF
TGTGCCATCAGTGACCCGAGGGGAGGGCGAGCTAACTATGGCTACACCTTC
>-|TRBV3-1/TRBV3-2|-|TRBJ2-5
CASSQGPGSQETQYF
TGTGCCAGCAGCCAAGGTCCCGGGAGTCAAGAGACCCAGTACTTC
>-|TRBV18|-|TRBJ1-5
CASSSTLPIQGSNQPQHF
TGTGCCAGCTCATCGACCCTCCCGATACAGGGTAGCAATCAGCCCCAGCATTTT
>TRBD1|TRBV7-9|-|TRBJ1-2
CASRPQGAGNYGYTF
TGTGCCAGCAGACCCCAGGGGGCGGGTAACTATGGCTACACCTTC
>-|TRBV12-3/TRBV12-4|-|TRBJ2-2
CASRTDTGELFF
TGTGCCAGCCGGACAGACACCGGGGAGCTGTTTTTT
>-|TRBV5-1|-|TRBJ1-2
CASSLEPSGLSMDGYTF
TGCGCCAGCAGCTTGGAACCCTCAGGGTTATCGATGGATGGCTACACCTTC
>-|TRBV5-8|-|TRBJ2-1
CASSSVGRNEQFF
TGTGCCAGCAGCTCAGTAGGGAGGAATGAGCAGTTCTTC
>-|TRBV29-1|-|TRBJ1-2
CSAPAQGLSGYTF
TGCAGCGCCCCGGCACAGGGCTTAAGTGGCTACACCTTC
>TRBD1|TRBV5-8|-|TRBJ2-7
CASSSDRVVTYEQYF
TGTGCCAGCAGCTCGGACAGGGTAGTCACCTACGAGCAGTACTTC
>-|TRBV19|-|TRBJ2-7
CASSESRGWEQYF
TGTGCCAGTAGTGAATCGCGGGGTTGGGAGCAGTACTTC
>TRBD2|TRBV5-1|once|TRBJ2-1
CASSSGTSGAYNEQFF
TGCGCCAGCAGCTCCGGGACTAGCGGGGCCTACAATGAGCAGTTCTTC
>-|TRBV7-9|-|TRBJ1-2
CASSPGGGYGYTF
TGTGCCAGCAGCCCGGGGGGAGGCTATGGCTACACCTTC
>-|TRBV5-1|few|TRBJ2-7
CASSLEGGFYEQYF
TGCGCCAGCAGCTTGGAGGGGGGGTTTTACGAGCAGTACTTC
>TRBD1|TRBV5-4|-|TRBJ2-3
CASRYGQGTDTQYF
TGTGCCAGCAGATATGGACAGGGAACAGATACGCAGTATTTT
>TRBD2|TRBV5-4|-|TRBJ2-7
CASSLGTREGEQYF
TGTGCCAGCAGCTTAGGGACTAGGGAAGGCGAGCAGTACTTC
>TRBD2|TRBV30|-|TRBJ2-1
CAWNKGLASGEQFF
TGTGCCTGGAACAAAGGACTAGCGTCCGGTGAGCAGTTCTTC
>TRBD2|TRBV7-2|once|TRBJ2-5
CASSLAGGSQETQYF
TGTGCCAGCAGTTTAGCGGGGGGTTCACAAGAGACCCAGTACTTC
>TRBD2|TRBV10-3|-|TRBJ2-1
CAISGTSGGIYNEQFF
TGTGCCATCAGTGGGACTAGCGGGGGGATTTACAATGAGCAGTTCTTC
>TRBD1|TRBV6-5|-|TRBJ1-3
CASSLTGVLSGNTIYF
TGTGCCAGCAGTTTGACAGGGGTCCTTTCTGGAAACACCATATATTTT
>TRBD2|TRBV19|-|TRBJ2-1
CASSSQRGAGDNEQFF
TGTGCCAGTAGCTCCCAGCGGGGGGCGGGGGACAATGAGCAGTTCTTC
>-|TRBV6-2/TRBV6-3|-|TRBJ1-2
CASSYTGPNYGYTF
TGTGCCAGCAGTTACACAGGGCCAAACTATGGCTACACCTTC
>-|TRBV5-1|-|TRBJ2-3
CASSFQGTDTQYF
TGCGCCAGCAGCTTCCAGGGAACAGATACGCAGTATTTT
>TRBD1|TRBV27|-|TRBJ2-2
CASSRGDRGGTGELFF
TGTGCCAGCAGCCGAGGGGACAGGGGAGGCACCGGGGAGCTGTTTTTT
>TRBD1|TRBV2|-|TRBJ2-2
CASSIQGAGTGELFF
TGTGCCAGCAGTATCCAGGGGGCGGGCACCGGGGAGCTGTTTTTT
>-|TRBV5-1|-|TRBJ2-5
CASSLEQIWETQYF
TGCGCCAGCAGCTTAGAACAGATCTGGGAGACCCAGTACTTC
>-|TRBV5-8|-|TRBJ2-7
CASSLEAGLYEQYF
TGTGCCAGCAGCTTGGAGGCGGGCCTCTACGAGCAGTACTTC
>TRBD1|TRBV4-1|-|TRBJ1-2
CASTGTGGNYGYTF
TGCGCCAGCACCGGGACAGGGGGCAACTATGGCTACACCTTC
>-|TRBV10-3|-|TRBJ2-6
CAISESTGAGANVLTF
TGTGCCATCAGTGAGTCAACGGGAGCTGGGGCCAACGTCCTGACTTTC
>-|TRBV7-2|once|TRBJ1-1
CASSLFTENTEAFF
TGTGCCAGCAGCTTATTCACAGAGAACACTGAAGCTTTCTTT
>-|TRBV11-1|-|TRBJ1-1
CASSPLAYEAFF
TGTGCCAGCAGTCCCCTTGCGTACGAAGCTTTCTTT
>TRBD1|TRBV5-1|few|TRBJ1-4
CASSLGRGRHEKLFF
TGCGCCAGCAGCTTGGGCAGGGGGCGACACGAAAAACTGTTTTTT